This is a list of T cell receptor beta chains from one sample in a study of cytomegalovirus exposure and HLA in healthy donors. The data were produced by immunoSEQ multiplex PCR, yet TCRdb's version contains in-frame clones alone and is incomplete. Among over 150,000 clones listed, roughly 85% were seen once. Material for sequencing was PBMCs. These receptors all stem from a man in his forties or fifties in good health and CMV-seronegative. CDR3s include the opening cysteine and the closing phenylalanine or tryptophan. Fields, in order: D gene, V gene, J gene, clone size, CDR3 DNA, CDR3 protein. A D gene is named only where the DNA matches it firmly. Clone size is not always given. Where it is, it says once, few, many or a class for expanded clones.

>-|TRBV5-1|TRBJ2-5|-
TGCGCCAGCAGCTTGGTAGCGGAAGAGACCCAGTACTTC
CASSLVAEETQYF
>-|TRBV6-1|TRBJ2-7|-
-
CASSEVGRGSSYF
>-|TRBV4-3|TRBJ2-2|-
TGCGCCAGCAGCCAAGACAGTTATCTCGCCGGGGAGCTGTTTTTT
CASSQDSYLAGELFF
>-|TRBV6-6|TRBJ2-2|-
TGTGCCAGCATGGGGGCAGCGAACACCGGGGAGCTGTTTTTT
CASMGAANTGELFF
>TRBD2|TRBV7-6|TRBJ2-6|once
TGTGCCAGCAGCTCCCTAGTAGCGGGAGGCCACTCTGGGGCCAACGTCCTGACTTTC
CASSSLVAGGHSGANVLTF
>-|TRBV19|TRBJ2-7|-
TGTGCCAGTAGTAAAAGGGGTGTGGGCCCCCCGCCCTACGAGCAGTACTTC
CASSKRGVGPPPYEQYF
>TRBD2|TRBV6-4|TRBJ2-3|few
TGTGCCAGCAAAGAACATAGCGGGAGCAGCACAGATACGCAGTATTTT
CASKEHSGSSTDTQYF
>-|TRBV7-8|TRBJ1-5|once
TGTGCCAGCGCGATGAGCAATCAGCCCCAGCATTTT
CASAMSNQPQHF
>TRBD1|TRBV27|TRBJ1-2|-
TGTGCCAGCAGCGGGACAGGGGGCAAGTATGGCTACACCTTC
CASSGTGGKYGYTF
>-|TRBV6-5|TRBJ2-3|-
TGTGCCAGCAGGCGGGGCCCAGATACGCAGTATTTT
CASRRGPDTQYF
>TRBD2|TRBV30|TRBJ2-1|once
TGTGCCTGGACAAAAGGGCCTAGCGGCTACAATGAGCAGTTCTTC
CAWTKGPSGYNEQFF
>-|TRBV7-9|TRBJ1-4|-
TGTGCCAGCAGCTTTACAGTTAATGAAAAACTGTTTTTT
CASSFTVNEKLFF
>-|TRBV5-5|TRBJ1-2|-
TGTGCCAGCAGCTTGGACAGCCCAGTATTAAGCTACACCTTC
CASSLDSPVLSYTF
>TRBD2|TRBV27|TRBJ2-1|few
TGTGCCAGCAGATCCGGGACTAGCTACAATGAGCAGTTCTTC
CASRSGTSYNEQFF
>-|TRBV7-9|TRBJ2-5|-
TGTTCCAGCAGCTTAGGAACGGGGCAAGAGACCCAGTACTTC
CSSSLGTGQETQYF
>-|TRBV5-1|TRBJ2-2|-
TGCGCCAGCAGCGCCGACCGGGGAATAACCGGGGAGCTGTTTTTT
CASSADRGITGELFF